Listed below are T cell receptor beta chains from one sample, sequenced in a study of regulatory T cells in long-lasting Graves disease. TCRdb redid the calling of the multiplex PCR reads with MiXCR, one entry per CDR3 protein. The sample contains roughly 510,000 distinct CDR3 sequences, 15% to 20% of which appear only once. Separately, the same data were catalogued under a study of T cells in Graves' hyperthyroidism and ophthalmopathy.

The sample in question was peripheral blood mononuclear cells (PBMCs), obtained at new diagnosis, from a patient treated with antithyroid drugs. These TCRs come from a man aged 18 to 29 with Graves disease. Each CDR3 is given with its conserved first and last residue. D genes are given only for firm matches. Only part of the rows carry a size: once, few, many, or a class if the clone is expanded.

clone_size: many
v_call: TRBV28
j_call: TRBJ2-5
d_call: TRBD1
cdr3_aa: CASSTGGETQYF
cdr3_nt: TGTGCCAGCAGTACAGGGGGGGAGACCCAGTACTTC

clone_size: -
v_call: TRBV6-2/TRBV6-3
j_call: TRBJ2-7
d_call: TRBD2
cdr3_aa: CASSSPGLARTYEQYF
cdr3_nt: TGTGCCAGCAGCTCTCCGGGACTAGCGAGAACCTACGAGCAGTACTTC

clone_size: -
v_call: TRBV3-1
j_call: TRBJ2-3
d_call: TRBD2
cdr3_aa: CASTPLGGAGSTDTQYF
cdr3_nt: TGTGCCAGCACCCCCCTGGGGGGAGCGGGGAGCACAGATACGCAGTATTTT

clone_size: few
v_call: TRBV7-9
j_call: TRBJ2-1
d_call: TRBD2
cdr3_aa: CASSFLITSGRFDEQFF
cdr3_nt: TGTGCCAGCAGCTTCTTAATAACTAGCGGGAGGTTCGATGAGCAGTTCTTC

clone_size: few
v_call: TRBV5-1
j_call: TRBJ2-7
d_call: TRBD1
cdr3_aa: CASSAGQGAAEQYF
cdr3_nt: TGCGCCAGCAGCGCGGGACAGGGGGCGGCCGAGCAGTACTTC

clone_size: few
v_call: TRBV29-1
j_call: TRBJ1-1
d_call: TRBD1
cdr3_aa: CSSKQGADTEAFF
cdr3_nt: TGCAGCTCCAAACAGGGGGCCGACACTGAAGCTTTCTTT

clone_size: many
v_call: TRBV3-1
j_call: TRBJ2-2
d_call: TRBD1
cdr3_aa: CASSPRTGITGELFF
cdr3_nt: TGTGCCAGCAGCCCCCGGACAGGGATCACCGGGGAGCTGTTTTTT

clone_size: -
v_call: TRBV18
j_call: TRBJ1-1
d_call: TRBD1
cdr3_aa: CASQRDRQKTEAFF
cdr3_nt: TGTGCCAGCCAGCGGGACAGGCAAAAGACTGAAGCTTTCTTT

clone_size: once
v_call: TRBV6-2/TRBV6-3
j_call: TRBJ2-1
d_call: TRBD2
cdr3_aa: CASREPGLAGGLGNEQFF
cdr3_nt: TGTGCCAGCAGAGAGCCGGGACTAGCGGGAGGGTTGGGTAATGAGCAGTTCTTC

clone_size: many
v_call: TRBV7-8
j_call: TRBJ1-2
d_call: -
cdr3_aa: CASSAKTRRTDYGYTF
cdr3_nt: TGTGCCAGCAGCGCTAAAACTCGGAGGACGGACTATGGCTACACCTTC

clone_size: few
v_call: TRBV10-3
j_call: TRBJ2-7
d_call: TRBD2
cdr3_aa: CAISEPGTSSYEQYF
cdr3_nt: TGTGCCATCAGTGAGCCCGGGACTAGCTCCTACGAGCAGTACTTC

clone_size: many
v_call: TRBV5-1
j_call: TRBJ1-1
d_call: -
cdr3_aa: CASSELTNTNTEAFF
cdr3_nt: TGCGCCAGCAGCGAGTTGACCAACACGAACACTGAAGCTTTCTTT

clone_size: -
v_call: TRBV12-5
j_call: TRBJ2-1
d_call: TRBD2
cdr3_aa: CASGLGLAELYNEQFF
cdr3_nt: TGTGCTAGTGGTTTGGGCCTAGCGGAACTCTACAATGAGCAGTTCTTC

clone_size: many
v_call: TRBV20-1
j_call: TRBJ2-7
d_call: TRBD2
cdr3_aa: CSARDGLAGGYEQYF
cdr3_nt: TGCAGTGCTAGAGATGGACTAGCGGGAGGTTACGAGCAGTACTTC

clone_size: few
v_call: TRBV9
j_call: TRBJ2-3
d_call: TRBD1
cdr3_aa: CASSAKTGALSDTQYF
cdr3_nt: TGTGCCAGCAGCGCAAAGACAGGGGCCCTATCAGATACGCAGTATTTT

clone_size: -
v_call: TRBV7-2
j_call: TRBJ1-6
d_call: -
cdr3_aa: CASSLAGQTENSPLHF
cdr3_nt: TGTGCCAGCAGCTTAGCCGGACAGACGGAAAATTCACCCCTCCACTTT

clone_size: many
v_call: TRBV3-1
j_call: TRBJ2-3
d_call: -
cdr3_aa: CASSQNLDTQYF
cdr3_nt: TGTGCCAGCAGCCAAAACCTAGATACGCAGTATTTT

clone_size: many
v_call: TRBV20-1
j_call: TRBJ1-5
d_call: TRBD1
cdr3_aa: CSAQGENQPQHF
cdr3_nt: TGCAGTGCTCAGGGGGAGAATCAGCCCCAGCATTTT

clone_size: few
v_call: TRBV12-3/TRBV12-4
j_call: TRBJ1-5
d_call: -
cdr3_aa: CASSLGVDTYQPQHF
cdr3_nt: TGTGCCAGCAGTTTGGGTGTCGACACATATCAGCCCCAGCATTTT

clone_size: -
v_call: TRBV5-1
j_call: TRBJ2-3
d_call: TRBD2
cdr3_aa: CASSSQRERPDTQYF
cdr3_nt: TGCGCCAGCAGCTCTCAGCGGGAGCGGCCAGATACGCAGTATTTT

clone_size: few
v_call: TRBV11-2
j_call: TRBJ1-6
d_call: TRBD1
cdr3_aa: CASSDGQGMAVRSPLHF
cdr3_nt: TGTGCCAGCAGCGACGGACAGGGAATGGCTGTGCGGTCACCCCTCCACTTT

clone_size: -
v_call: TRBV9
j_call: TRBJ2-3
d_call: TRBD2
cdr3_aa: CASSPGTSGRSDTQYF
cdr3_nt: TGTGCCAGCAGCCCAGGGACTAGCGGGAGATCAGATACGCAGTATTTT

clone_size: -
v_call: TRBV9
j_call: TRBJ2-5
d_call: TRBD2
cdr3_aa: CASSVVAGSGETQYF
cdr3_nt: TGTGCCAGCAGCGTAGTAGCGGGGTCCGGGGAGACCCAGTACTTC

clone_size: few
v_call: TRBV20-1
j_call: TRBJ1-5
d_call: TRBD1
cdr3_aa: CSARDGTGDNQPQHF
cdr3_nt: TGCAGTGCTAGAGATGGGACAGGGGATAATCAGCCCCAGCATTTT

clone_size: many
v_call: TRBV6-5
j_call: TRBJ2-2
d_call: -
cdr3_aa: CASSYGGGSAGELFF
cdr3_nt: TGTGCCAGCAGTTACGGGGGAGGATCGGCCGGGGAGCTGTTTTTT

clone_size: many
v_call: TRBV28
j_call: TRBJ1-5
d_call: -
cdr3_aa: CASSYLTGSIWEPQHF
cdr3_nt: TGTGCCAGCAGTTATTTGACAGGATCAATTTGGGAGCCCCAGCATTTT

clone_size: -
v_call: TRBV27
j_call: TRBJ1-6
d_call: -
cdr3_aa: CASSLRDPNSPLHF
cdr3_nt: TGTGCCAGCAGTTTAAGGGACCCTAATTCACCCCTCCACTTT

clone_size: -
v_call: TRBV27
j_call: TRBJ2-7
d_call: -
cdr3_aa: CASSFSISYEQYF
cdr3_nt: TGTGCCAGCAGTTTCAGTATCTCCTACGAGCAGTACTTC

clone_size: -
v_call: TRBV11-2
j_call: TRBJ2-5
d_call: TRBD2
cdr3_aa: CASSLELAGEEAQYF
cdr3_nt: TGTGCCAGCAGCTTAGAGCTAGCGGGAGAAGAGGCCCAGTACTTC

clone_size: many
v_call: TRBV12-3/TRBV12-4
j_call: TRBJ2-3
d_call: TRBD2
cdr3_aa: CASSEPSRTSGSPTDTQYF
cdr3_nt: TGTGCCAGCAGTGAACCCAGCCGGACTAGCGGGAGCCCCACAGATACGCAGTATTTT

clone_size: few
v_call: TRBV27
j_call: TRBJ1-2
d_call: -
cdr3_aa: CASSLGPGGYGYTF
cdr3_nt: TGTGCCAGCAGTTTAGGGCCGGGGGGCTATGGCTACACCTTC

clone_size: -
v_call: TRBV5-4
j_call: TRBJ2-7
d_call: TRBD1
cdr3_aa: CASSLPGQGPYEQYF
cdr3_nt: TGTGCCAGCAGCTTGCCGGGACAGGGACCCTACGAGCAGTACTTC

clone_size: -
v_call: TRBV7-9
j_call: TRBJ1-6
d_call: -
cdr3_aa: CASSFSRQANSPLHF
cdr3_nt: TGTGCCAGCAGCTTCTCGCGACAGGCTAATTCACCCCTCCACTTT

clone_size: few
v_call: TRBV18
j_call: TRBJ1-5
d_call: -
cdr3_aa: CASSSGGTNYQPQHF
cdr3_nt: TGTGCCAGCTCATCGGGGGGGACTAACTATCAGCCCCAGCATTTT

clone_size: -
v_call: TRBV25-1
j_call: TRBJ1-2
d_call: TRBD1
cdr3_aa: CASSEGMGQYGYTF
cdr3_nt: TGTGCCAGCAGTGAAGGGATGGGACAGTATGGCTACACCTTC

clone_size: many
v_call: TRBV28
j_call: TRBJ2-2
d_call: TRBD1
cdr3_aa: CASSSWTGDTNTGELFF
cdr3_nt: TGTGCCAGCAGTTCCTGGACAGGGGACACGAACACCGGGGAGCTGTTTTTT

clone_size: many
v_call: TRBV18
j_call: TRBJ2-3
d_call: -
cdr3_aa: CASSQTTSGVTDTQYF
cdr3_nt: TGTGCCAGCTCACAAACGACCAGCGGTGTCACAGATACGCAGTATTTT

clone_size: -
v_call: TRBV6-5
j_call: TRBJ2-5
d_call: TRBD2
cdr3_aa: CASSYKKGLAGGPQETQYF
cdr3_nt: TGTGCCAGCAGTTATAAAAAGGGACTAGCGGGAGGGCCGCAAGAGACCCAGTACTTC

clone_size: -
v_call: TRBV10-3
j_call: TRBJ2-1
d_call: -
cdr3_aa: CAIRELAGNEQFF
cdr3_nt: TGTGCCATCAGAGAGTTGGCGGGCAATGAGCAGTTCTTC

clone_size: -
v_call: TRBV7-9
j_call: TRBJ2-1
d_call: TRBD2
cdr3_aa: CASSLSHLAGGPNEQFF
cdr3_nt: TGTGCCAGCAGCCTTAGTCATCTAGCGGGAGGGCCCAATGAGCAGTTCTTC

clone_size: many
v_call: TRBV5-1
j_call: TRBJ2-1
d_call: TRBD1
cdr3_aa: CASSLGTGPYNEQFF
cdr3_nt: TGCGCCAGCAGCTTGGGGACAGGGCCGTACAATGAGCAGTTCTTC